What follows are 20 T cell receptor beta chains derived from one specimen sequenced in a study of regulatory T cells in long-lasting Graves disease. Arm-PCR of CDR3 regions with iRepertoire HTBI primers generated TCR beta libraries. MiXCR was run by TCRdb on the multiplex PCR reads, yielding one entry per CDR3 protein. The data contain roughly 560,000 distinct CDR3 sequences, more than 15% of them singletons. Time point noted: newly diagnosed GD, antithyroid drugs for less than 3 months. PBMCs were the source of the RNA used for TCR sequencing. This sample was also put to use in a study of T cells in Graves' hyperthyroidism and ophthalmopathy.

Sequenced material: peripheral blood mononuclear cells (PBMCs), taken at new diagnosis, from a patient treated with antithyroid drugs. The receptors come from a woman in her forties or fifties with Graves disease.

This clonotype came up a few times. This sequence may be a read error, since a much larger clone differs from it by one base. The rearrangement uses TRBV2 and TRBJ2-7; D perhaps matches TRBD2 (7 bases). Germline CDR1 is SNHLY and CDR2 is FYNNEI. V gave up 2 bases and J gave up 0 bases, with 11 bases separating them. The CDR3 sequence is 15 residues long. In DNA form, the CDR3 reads TGTGCCAGCAGTGAACTGGCGGGGGCCTCCTACGAGCAGTACTTC. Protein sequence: CASSELAGASYEQYF.

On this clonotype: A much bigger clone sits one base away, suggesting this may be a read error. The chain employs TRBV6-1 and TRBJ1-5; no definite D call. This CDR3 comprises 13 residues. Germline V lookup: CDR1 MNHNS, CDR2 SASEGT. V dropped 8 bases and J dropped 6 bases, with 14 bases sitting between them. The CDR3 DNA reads TGTGCCAGCCGATTTAATACCGTTCAGCCCCAGCATTTT. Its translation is CASRFNTVQPQHF.

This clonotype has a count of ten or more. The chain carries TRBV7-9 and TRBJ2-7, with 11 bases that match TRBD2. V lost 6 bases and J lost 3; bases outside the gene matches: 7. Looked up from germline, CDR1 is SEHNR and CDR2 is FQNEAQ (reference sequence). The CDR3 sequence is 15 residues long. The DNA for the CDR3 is TGTGCCAGCAGTCCACCTGGACTAGCGGGCTACGAGCAGTACTTC. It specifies CASSPPGLAGYEQYF.

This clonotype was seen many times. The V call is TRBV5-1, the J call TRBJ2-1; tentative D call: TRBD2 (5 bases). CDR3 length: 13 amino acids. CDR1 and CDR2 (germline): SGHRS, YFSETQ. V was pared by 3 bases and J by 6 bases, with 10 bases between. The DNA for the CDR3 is TGCGCCAGCAGCTGGCAAAGCGGCAATGAGCAGTTCTTC. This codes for CASSWQSGNEQFF.

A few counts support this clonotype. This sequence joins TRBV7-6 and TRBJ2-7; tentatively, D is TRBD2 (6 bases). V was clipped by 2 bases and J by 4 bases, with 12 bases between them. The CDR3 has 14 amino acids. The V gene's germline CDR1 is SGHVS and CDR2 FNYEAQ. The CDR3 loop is CASSLMEGSYEQYF. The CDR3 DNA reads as TGTGCCAGCAGCTTAATGGAGGGCTCTTACGAGCAGTACTTC.

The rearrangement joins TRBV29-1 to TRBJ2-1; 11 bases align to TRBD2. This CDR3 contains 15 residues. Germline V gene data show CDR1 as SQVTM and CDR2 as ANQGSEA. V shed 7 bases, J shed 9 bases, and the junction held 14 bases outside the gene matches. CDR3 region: CSAPGLAGGRGEQFF. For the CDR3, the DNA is TGCAGCGCCCCGGGGCTAGCGGGGGGTAGGGGTGAGCAGTTCTTC.

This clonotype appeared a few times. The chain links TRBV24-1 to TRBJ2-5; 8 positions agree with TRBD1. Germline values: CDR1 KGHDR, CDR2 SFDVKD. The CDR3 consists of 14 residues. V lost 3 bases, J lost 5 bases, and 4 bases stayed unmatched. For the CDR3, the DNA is TGTGCCACCAGTGATCCACAGGGGGTGGAGACCCAGTACTTC. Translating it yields CATSDPQGVETQYF.

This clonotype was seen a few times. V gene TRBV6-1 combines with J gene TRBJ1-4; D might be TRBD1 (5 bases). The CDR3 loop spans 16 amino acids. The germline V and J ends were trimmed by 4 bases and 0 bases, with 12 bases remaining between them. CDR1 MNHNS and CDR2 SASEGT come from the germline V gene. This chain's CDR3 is CASSVGTAATNEKLFF. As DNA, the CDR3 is TGTGCCAGCAGTGTTGGGACGGCTGCAACTAATGAAAAACTGTTTTTT.

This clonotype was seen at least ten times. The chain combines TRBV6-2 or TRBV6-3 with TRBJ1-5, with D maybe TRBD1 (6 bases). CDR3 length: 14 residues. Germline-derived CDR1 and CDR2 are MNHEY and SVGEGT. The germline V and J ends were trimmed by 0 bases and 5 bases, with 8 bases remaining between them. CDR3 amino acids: CASSYSGGHQPQHF. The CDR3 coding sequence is TGTGCCAGCAGTTACTCGGGGGGGCATCAGCCCCAGCATTTT.

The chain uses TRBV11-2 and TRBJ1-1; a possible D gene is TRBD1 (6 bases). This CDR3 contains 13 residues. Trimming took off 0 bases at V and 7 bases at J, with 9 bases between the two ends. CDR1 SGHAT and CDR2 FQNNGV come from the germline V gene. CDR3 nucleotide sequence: TGTGCCAGCAGCTTAGACAGGGGTAGTGAAGCTTTCTTT. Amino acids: CASSLDRGSEAFF.

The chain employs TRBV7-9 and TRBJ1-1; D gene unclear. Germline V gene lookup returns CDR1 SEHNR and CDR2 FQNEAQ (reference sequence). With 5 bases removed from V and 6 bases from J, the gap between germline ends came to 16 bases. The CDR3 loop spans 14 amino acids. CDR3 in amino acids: CASSPGRSSAEAFF. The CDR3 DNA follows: TGTGCCAGCAGCCCAGGTAGGTCGTCCGCTGAAGCTTTCTTT. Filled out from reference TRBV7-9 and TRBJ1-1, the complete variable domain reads DTGVSQNPRHKITKRGQNVTFRCDPISEHNRLYWYRQTLGQGPEFLTYFQNEAQLEKSRLLSDRFSAERPKGSFSTLEIQRTEQGDSAMYLCASSPGRSSAEAFFGQGTRLTVV.

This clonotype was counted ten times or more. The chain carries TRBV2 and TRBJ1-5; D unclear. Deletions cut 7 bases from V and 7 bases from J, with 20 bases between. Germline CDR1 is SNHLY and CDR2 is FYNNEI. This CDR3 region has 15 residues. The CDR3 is CASKREPIAGQPQHF. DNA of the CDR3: TGTGCCAGCAAAAGGGAACCTATCGCCGGGCAGCCCCAGCATTTT.

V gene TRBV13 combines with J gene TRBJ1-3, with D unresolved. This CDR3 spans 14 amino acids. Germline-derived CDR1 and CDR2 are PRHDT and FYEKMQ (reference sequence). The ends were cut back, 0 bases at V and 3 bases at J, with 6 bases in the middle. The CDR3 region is CASSLGQDGNTIYF. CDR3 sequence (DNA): TGTGCCAGCAGCTTAGGCCAGGATGGAAACACCATATATTTT.

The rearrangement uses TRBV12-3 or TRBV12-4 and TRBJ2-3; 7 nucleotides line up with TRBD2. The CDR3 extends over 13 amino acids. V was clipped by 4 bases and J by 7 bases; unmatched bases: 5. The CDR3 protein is CASSSREDNTQYF. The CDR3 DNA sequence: TGTGCCAGCAGTTCACGGGAGGATAATACGCAGTATTTT.

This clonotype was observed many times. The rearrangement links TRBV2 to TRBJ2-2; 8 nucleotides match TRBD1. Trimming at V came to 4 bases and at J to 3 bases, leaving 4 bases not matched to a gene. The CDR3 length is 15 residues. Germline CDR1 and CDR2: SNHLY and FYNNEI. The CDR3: CASSGQGRDTGELFF. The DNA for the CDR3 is TGTGCCAGCAGTGGACAGGGGAGAGACACCGGGGAGCTGTTTTTT.

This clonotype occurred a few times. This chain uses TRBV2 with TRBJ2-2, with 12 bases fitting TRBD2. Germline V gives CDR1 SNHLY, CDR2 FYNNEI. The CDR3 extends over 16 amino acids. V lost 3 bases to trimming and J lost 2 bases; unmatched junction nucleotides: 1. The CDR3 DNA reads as TGTGCCAGCAGTGAGGGACTAGCGGGTAACACCGGGGAGCTGTTTTTT. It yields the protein CASSEGLAGNTGELFF.

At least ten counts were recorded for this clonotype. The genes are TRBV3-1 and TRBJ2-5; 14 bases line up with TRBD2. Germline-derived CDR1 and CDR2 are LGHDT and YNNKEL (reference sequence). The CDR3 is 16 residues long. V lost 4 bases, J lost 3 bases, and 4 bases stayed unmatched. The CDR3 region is CASSPTSGGAEETQYF. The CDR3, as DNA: TGTGCCAGCAGCCCGACTAGCGGGGGGGCCGAAGAGACCCAGTACTTC.

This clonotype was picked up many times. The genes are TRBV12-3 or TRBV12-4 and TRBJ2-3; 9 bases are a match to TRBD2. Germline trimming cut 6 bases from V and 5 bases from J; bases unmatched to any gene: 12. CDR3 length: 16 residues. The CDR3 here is CASSQTRGGVVDTQYF. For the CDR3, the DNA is TGTGCCAGCAGCCAAACCCGCGGGGGGGTTGTAGATACGCAGTATTTT.

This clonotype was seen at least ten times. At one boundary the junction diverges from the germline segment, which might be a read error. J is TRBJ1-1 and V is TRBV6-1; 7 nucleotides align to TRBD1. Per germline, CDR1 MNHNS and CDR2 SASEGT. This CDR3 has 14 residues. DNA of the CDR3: TGTGCCAGCAGAGAAGGGACAGCTAGGACTGAAGCTTTCTTT. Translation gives CASREGTARTEAFF.

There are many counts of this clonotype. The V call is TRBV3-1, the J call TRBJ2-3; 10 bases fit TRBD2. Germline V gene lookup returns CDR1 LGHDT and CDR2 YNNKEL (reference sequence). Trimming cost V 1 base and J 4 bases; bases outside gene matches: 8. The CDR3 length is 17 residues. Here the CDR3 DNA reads TGTGCCAGCAGCCAAGGTCCCAGCGGGGGGGGGTCAGATACGCAGTATTTT. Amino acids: CASSQGPSGGGSDTQYF.